What follows are 8 T cell receptor beta chains derived from one specimen sequenced in a study of CD8+CD57+ T cells in acquired aplastic anemia. TCR beta VDJ and CDR3 profiles were obtained from a genomic DNA template. One entry per CDR3 protein, called by TCRdb with MiXCR from the reads. The table lists about 160,000 distinct CDR3 sequences, about 70% of them singletons. The authors sequenced patients whose flow cytometry had shown CD8+CD57+ cell expansion. Sequencing was done on a sample of sorted CD4+, CD8+, or CD8+CD57+ T cells (not recorded which) from PBMCs. The source is a human donor with aplastic anemia.

This clonotype was detected once. This chain uses TRBV2 with TRBJ1-6; TRBD1 agrees at 10 bases. The germline V gene has CDR1 SNHLY and CDR2 FYNNEI. Trimming took 11 bases from V and 8 from J; bases not matched to a gene: 6. The CDR3 runs to 13 residues. CDR3 in DNA: TGTGCCGGAAGGACAGGGGGAGATTCACCCCTCCACTTT. Translated: CAGRTGGDSPLHF.

The gene calls are TRBV19 and TRBJ2-4; D is perhaps TRBD1 (5 bases). Germline V gene sequence: CDR1 LNHDA, CDR2 SQIVND (reference sequence). The CDR3 totals 11 residues. V was cut by 5 bases and J by 13 bases, with 12 bases left in between. CDR3 amino acids: CASSVTTDQYF. The DNA for the CDR3 is TGTGCCAGTAGTGTAACGACAGACCAGTACTTC.

The chain is built from TRBV7-2 and TRBJ1-6; TRBD1 agrees at 10 bases. Trimming removed 7 bases from V and 7 bases from J; junction bases left unmatched: 4. The CDR3 loop spans 14 amino acids. From germline, CDR1 is SGHTA and CDR2 FQGNSA. As DNA, the CDR3 is TGTGCCAGCACCGGGACAGGGGCGAATTCACCCCTCCACTTT. It is translated as CASTGTGANSPLHF.

The genes are TRBV7-9 and TRBJ2-1, with unresolved D. The CDR3 runs to 15 residues. With 0 bases removed from V and 7 bases from J, the gap between germline ends came to 13 bases. Germline V lookup: CDR1 SEHNR, CDR2 FQNEAQ (reference sequence). Here the CDR3 reads CASSLAVPSDNEQFF. The CDR3, as DNA: TGTGCCAGCAGCTTAGCCGTCCCCAGCGATAATGAGCAGTTCTTC.

The chain is built from TRBV7-8 and TRBJ2-7, with D unresolved. V lost 5 bases and J 0 bases, leaving 11 bases between the germline ends. Germline CDR1 is SGHVS and CDR2 is FQNEAQ. CDR3 length: 14 amino acids. The chain's CDR3 is CASSPTISSYEQYF. The CDR3 DNA reads TGTGCCAGCAGCCCAACGATTAGCTCCTACGAGCAGTACTTC.

This chain uses TRBV2 with TRBJ2-5; D might be TRBD1 (6 bases). The CDR3 runs to 13 residues. V shed 8 bases and J shed 5 bases, with 15 bases lying between them. Germline CDR1 is SNHLY and CDR2 is FYNNEI. This CDR3 reads CASRSRGGETQYF. For the CDR3, the DNA is TGTGCCAGCCGGTCCAGGGGTGGGGAGACCCAGTACTTC.

The chain joins TRBV6-5 to TRBJ1-1; D not certain. Germline CDR1 MNHEY, CDR2 SVGAGI. The CDR3 consists of 8 residues. CDR3 sequence reads: CVRICAFF. CDR3 coding DNA: TGTGTCAGGATCTGCGCTTTCTTT.

The CDR3 protein is CASSRTVSSYEQYF. The CDR3 region has the DNA TGTGCCAGCAGTCGGACGGTAAGCTCCTACGAGCAGTACTTC. V gene TRBV6-1 combines with J gene TRBJ2-7; unclear D gene. This CDR3 region has 14 residues. The V end was cut by 5 bases, the J end by 0 bases, with 11 bases between. Germline CDR1 and CDR2: MNHNS and SASEGT.